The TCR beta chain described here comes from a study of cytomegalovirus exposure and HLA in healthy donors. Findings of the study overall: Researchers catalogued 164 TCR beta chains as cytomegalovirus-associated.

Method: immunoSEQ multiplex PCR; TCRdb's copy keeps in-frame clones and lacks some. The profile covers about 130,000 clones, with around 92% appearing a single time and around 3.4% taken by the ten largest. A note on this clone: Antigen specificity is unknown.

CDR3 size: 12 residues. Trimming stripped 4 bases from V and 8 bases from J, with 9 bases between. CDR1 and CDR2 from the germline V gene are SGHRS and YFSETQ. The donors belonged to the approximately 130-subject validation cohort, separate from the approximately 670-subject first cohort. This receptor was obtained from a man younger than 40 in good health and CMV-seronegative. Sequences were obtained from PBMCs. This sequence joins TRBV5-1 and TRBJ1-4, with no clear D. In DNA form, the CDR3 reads TGCGCCAGCAGCCCTGGAGAGGAAAAACTGTTTTTT. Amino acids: CASSPGEEKLFF.